A selection of T cell receptor beta chains follows, all from one sample in a study of cytomegalovirus exposure and HLA in healthy donors. Only in-frame clones appear in the TCRdb table, and some are missing; sequencing was by immunoSEQ multiplex PCR. The sample lists 55,000 to 70,000 clones, 80% occurring once. The specimen sequenced was PBMCs. The receptors were sampled from a male donor in good health and CMV-seronegative. Both conserved end residues are part of each CDR3. A D gene is named only where the DNA matches it firmly. Size tells how often a clone was seen (once, few, many) or the class of an expanded clone, and some rows leave it out.

size,J,D,V,CDR3,DNA
.,TRBJ1-1,TRBD1,TRBV10-3,CAISEPSSNRGKAFF,TGTGCCATCAGTGAGCCAAGCTCTAACAGGGGCAAAGCTTTCTTT
once,TRBJ1-2,TRBD1,TRBV2,CASSKQVTGLYRGYTF,TGTGCCAGCAGCAAACAAGTGACAGGGCTATATAGAGGCTACACCTTC
.,TRBJ1-4,TRBD1,TRBV4-3,CASSDRQGALEKLFF,TGCGCCAGCAGCGACAGACAGGGGGCTTTAGAAAAACTGTTTTTT
few,TRBJ2-3,TRBD1,TRBV6-4,CASSDGTGGTDTQYF,TGTGCCAGCAGTGACGGGACAGGGGGCACAGATACGCAGTATTTT
.,TRBJ2-5,TRBD2,TRBV11-3,CASSLAGLHTETQYF,TGTGCCAGCAGCTTAGCGGGACTACATACAGAGACCCAGTACTTC
.,TRBJ1-5,TRBD1,TRBV2,CASSWTGGNQPQHF,TGTGCCAGCAGCTGGACAGGGGGCAATCAGCCCCAGCATTTT
.,TRBJ2-7,TRBD1,TRBV30,CAWSVGGLDQYF,TGTGCCTGGAGTGTAGGGGGCCTGGATCAGTACTTC
.,TRBJ1-2,TRBD1,TRBV29-1,CSVTDRGLNYGYTF,TGCAGCGTGACGGACAGGGGGCTGAACTATGGCTACACCTTC
.,TRBJ1-4,.,TRBV11-2,CASSRLRNQGSNEKLFF,TGTGCCAGCAGCCGCCTTAGGAATCAGGGTAGTAATGAAAAACTGTTTTTT
.,TRBJ2-7,TRBD1,TRBV19,CASSIPGTGTYEQYF,TGTGCCAGTAGTATTCCCGGGACAGGGACCTACGAGCAGTACTTC
.,TRBJ2-3,TRBD2,TRBV29-1,CSVDPGLLTFTDTQYF,TGCAGCGTCGACCCGGGACTACTCACCTTCACAGATACGCAGTATTTT
.,TRBJ2-7,TRBD1,TRBV6-6,CASTLDSGTDYEQYF,TGTGCCAGCACTTTAGACTCAGGGACAGACTACGAGCAGTACTTC
.,TRBJ2-1,TRBD2,TRBV6-1,CAGIAGGSEQFF,TGTGCCGGGATAGCGGGGGGTTCTGAGCAGTTCTTC
.,TRBJ2-2,.,TRBV2,CASKQGRSGELFF,TGTGCCAGCAAACAGGGGAGGAGCGGGGAGCTGTTTTTT
.,TRBJ2-7,.,TRBV6-1,CASSEQGFSYEQYF,TGTGCCAGCAGTGAACAGGGTTTCTCCTACGAGCAGTACTTC
.,TRBJ1-6,.,TRBV9,CASSPPSGRGSNSPLHF,TGTGCCAGCAGCCCACCGTCGGGCAGGGGAAGTAATTCACCCCTCCACTTT
.,TRBJ1-2,.,TRBV11-2,CASRAPGDGYTF,TGTGCCAGCAGAGCGCCAGGGGATGGCTACACCTTC
.,TRBJ1-3,.,TRBV6-1,CASSEQGNTIYF,TGTGCCAGCAGTGAACAGGGAAACACCATATATTTT
once,TRBJ1-2,.,TRBV27,CASSLRSNYGYTF,TGTGCCAGCAGTCTAAGAAGTAACTATGGCTACACCTTC
few,TRBJ1-3,.,TRBV4-2,CASSQDRKNTIYF,TGTGCCAGCAGCCAAGACAGGAAAAACACCATATATTTT
.,TRBJ1-1,.,TRBV10-3,CAISEPGEAFF,TGTGCCATCAGTGAGCCAGGGGAAGCTTTCTTT
.,TRBJ1-2,.,TRBV6-5,CASSYTGYGYTF,TGTGCCAGCAGTTATACAGGGTATGGCTACACCTTC
.,TRBJ2-2,TRBD2,TRBV7-7,CASGGAVTGELFF,TGTGCTAGCGGGGGGGCCGTCACCGGGGAGCTGTTTTTT
few,TRBJ1-4,.,TRBV6-6,CASSAEGVSNEKLFF,TGTGCCAGCAGTGCCGAGGGGGTTTCTAATGAAAAACTGTTTTTT
.,TRBJ1-2,TRBD1,TRBV6-5,CASSYSGQGGGGYTF,TGTGCCAGCAGTTACTCTGGACAGGGAGGAGGTGGCTACACCTTC
.,TRBJ2-3,TRBD2,TRBV7-6,CASSLRLAGRDTQYF,TGTGCCAGCAGCTTAAGACTAGCGGGGCGGGATACGCAGTATTTT
.,TRBJ2-7,.,TRBV19,CASSTRAGSTYEQYF,TGTGCCAGTAGTACTAGGGCGGGGAGCACCTACGAGCAGTACTTC
.,TRBJ1-2,.,TRBV6-5,CASSQIEVGYTF,TGTGCCAGCAGCCAGATAGAGGTCGGCTACACCTTC
.,TRBJ1-5,.,TRBV7-2,CASSFGQLSNQPQHF,TGTGCCAGCAGCTTTGGGCAGCTTAGCAATCAGCCCCAGCATTTT
.,TRBJ2-7,.,TRBV7-2,CASSLLGGAGEQYF,TGTGCCAGCAGCTTACTAGGGGGGGCGGGGGAGCAGTACTTC
.,TRBJ2-2,TRBD1,TRBV2,CASLGQGDTGELFF,TGTGCCAGCCTGGGACAGGGGGACACCGGGGAGCTGTTTTTT
.,TRBJ1-1,.,TRBV4-2,CASSQLSNTEAFF,TGTGCCAGCAGCCAATTATCGAACACTGAAGCTTTCTTT
few,TRBJ1-2,.,TRBV6-5,CASSYGLGGRGYGYTF,TGTGCCAGCAGTTACGGTCTCGGCGGTCGGGGCTATGGCTACACCTTC
.,TRBJ1-5,.,TRBV10-1,CASKTGTSKIDQPQHF,TGCGCCAGCAAGACCGGGACAAGCAAGATCGATCAGCCCCAGCATTTT
once,TRBJ2-5,TRBD2,TRBV7-9,CASTRLAAQETQYF,TGTGCCAGCACGAGACTAGCGGCACAAGAGACCCAGTACTTC
.,TRBJ2-5,TRBD1,TRBV6-6,CASSYSRGLVRETQYF,TGTGCCAGCAGTTACTCCAGGGGGCTGGTCAGGGAGACCCAGTACTTC
.,TRBJ1-2,.,TRBV6-1,CASSEVTGLGAYTF,TGTGCCAGCAGTGAAGTTACAGGGCTCGGGGCCTACACCTTC
.,TRBJ2-7,.,TRBV28,CASSAGRDYEQYF,TGTGCCAGCAGTGCTGGACGGGACTACGAGCAGTACTTC
.,TRBJ1-3,.,TRBV7-2,CASSPIPGTGNTIYF,TGTGCCAGCAGCCCCATACCGGGAACTGGAAACACCATATATTTT
few,TRBJ2-7,TRBD2,TRBV2,CASSVTSGVAYEQYF,TGTGCCAGCAGCGTGACTAGCGGGGTCGCCTACGAGCAGTACTTC
.,TRBJ2-1,TRBD1,TRBV14,CASSQNKGAKQPEQFF,TGTGCCAGCAGCCAAAACAAGGGGGCCAAGCAGCCTGAGCAGTTCTTC
once,TRBJ1-1,.,TRBV13,CASSRTGVNTEAFF,TGTGCCAGCAGCCGTACGGGGGTGAACACTGAAGCTTTCTTT
few,TRBJ2-5,.,TRBV7-2,CASSVVQGSEETQYF,TGTGCCAGCAGCGTCGTACAGGGTAGTGAGGAGACCCAGTACTTC
once,TRBJ2-1,TRBD2,TRBV15,CATSSLAGMYNEQFF,TGTGCCACCAGCAGCCTAGCGGGGATGTACAATGAGCAGTTCTTC
.,TRBJ1-4,.,TRBV14,CASSQGQNNEKLFF,TGTGCCAGCAGCCAAGGGCAGAATAATGAAAAACTGTTTTTT
.,TRBJ1-5,TRBD1,TRBV4-1,CASSQDPRGRKHF,TGCGCCAGCAGCCAAGATCCGAGGGGGCGAAAGCATTTT
.,TRBJ1-6,.,TRBV5-4,CASSLGRQPNSPLHF,TGTGCCAGCAGCTTGGGGCGACAGCCTAATTCACCCCTCCACTTT
.,TRBJ1-2,TRBD1,TRBV4-3,CASSQGSAGGYGYTF,TGCGCCAGCAGCCAAGGGAGCGCAGGGGGCTATGGCTACACCTTC
.,TRBJ2-5,.,TRBV5-6,CASSPEIAGSRGYQETQYF,TGTGCCAGCAGCCCCGAGATTGCGGGTAGCAGGGGATACCAAGAGACCCAGTACTTC
few,TRBJ1-1,.,TRBV5-1,CASSLDLGGSEAFF,TGCGCCAGCAGCTTAGATTTAGGGGGTAGTGAAGCTTTCTTT
.,TRBJ1-2,TRBD1,TRBV9,CASSPLGQGSYGYTF,TGTGCCAGCAGCCCACTAGGACAGGGTAGTTATGGCTACACCTTC
.,TRBJ2-1,.,TRBV4-3,CASSLRVGEQFF,TGCGCCAGCAGCCTGAGGGTCGGGGAGCAGTTCTTC
.,TRBJ1-5,.,TRBV19,CASSTGQTYQPQHF,TGTGCCAGTAGTACAGGGCAGACTTATCAGCCCCAGCATTTT
few,TRBJ2-5,TRBD1,TRBV30,CAWRGDRAQETQYF,TGTGCCTGGAGGGGGGACAGAGCCCAAGAGACCCAGTACTTC
.,TRBJ1-1,.,TRBV7-9,CASSLAIGGTEAFF,TGTGCCAGCAGCTTAGCGATAGGGGGCACTGAAGCTTTCTTT
.,TRBJ2-3,TRBD2,TRBV27,CATGASGGYTQYF,TGTGCCACCGGGGCTAGCGGGGGATATACGCAGTATTTT
.,TRBJ1-2,.,TRBV6-4,CASSDSYSYGYTF,TGTGCCAGCAGTGACTCGTACAGCTATGGCTACACCTTC
.,TRBJ2-5,TRBD1,TRBV9,CASSANWDRGEETRYF,TGTGCCAGCAGCGCGAATTGGGACAGGGGAGAAGAGACCCGGTACTTC
few,TRBJ2-5,.,TRBV5-1,CASSLGEGYQETQYF,TGCGCCAGCAGCTTAGGGGAAGGGTACCAAGAGACCCAGTACTTC